Listed below are T cell receptor beta chains from one sample, sequenced in a study of molecular identifiers for immune sequencing clone quantification. TCRdb reanalysed the PCR reads using MiXCR and keeps one entry per CDR3 protein. Of roughly 10,000 distinct CDR3 sequences in the sample, approximately 19% were seen once. Sequencing was done on a sample of naive CD8+ T cells from blood, with Jurkat cell RNA spiked in. The source is a human donor in good health. Some libraries in this study had Jurkat cell RNA spiked in. Each CDR3 is given with its conserved first and last residue. D genes are given only for firm matches. Clone size is not always given. Where it is, it says once, few, many or a class for expanded clones.

TRBJ2-7,TRBV29-1,.,medium-sized,TGCAGCGTTGGGGGTCCGATCGACGAGCAGTACTTC,CSVGGPIDEQYF
TRBJ2-1,TRBV7-2,.,medium-sized,TGTGCCAGCAGCTTAAGGCTAGCGATCTATGAGCAGTTCTTC,CASSLRLAIYEQFF
TRBJ2-2,TRBV4-2,.,medium-sized,TGTGCCAGCAGCCAAGATCATCATATCGGCTCCGGGGAGCTGTTTTTT,CASSQDHHIGSGELFF
TRBJ2-1,TRBV6-1,.,few,TGTGCCAGCAGTACCCTTTCGGCTGGAAATGAGCAGTTCTTC,CASSTLSAGNEQFF
TRBJ2-7,TRBV7-2,TRBD2,.,TGTGCCAGCAGTTACCGACTAGCGGGGACCTACGAGCAGTACTTC,CASSYRLAGTYEQYF
TRBJ2-3,TRBV20-1,TRBD2,medium-sized,TGCAGTGCTAGAGCACCGGGACTAGCGGGAGGGCCAGATACGCAGTATTTT,CSARAPGLAGGPDTQYF
TRBJ2-7,TRBV4-1,TRBD2,medium-sized,TGCGCCAGCAGCCCGACTAGCGGTTCTACCGAGCAGTACTTC,CASSPTSGSTEQYF
TRBJ1-4,TRBV11-3,.,.,TGTGCCAGCAGCCCCCGGGGATCTACAACTAATGAAAAACTGTTTTTT,CASSPRGSTTNEKLFF
TRBJ2-2,TRBV4-3,.,few,TGCGCCAGCAGCCAGGCCGTGGGGGGTGGGTGGGCCGGGGAGCTGTTTTTT,CASSQAVGGGWAGELFF
TRBJ2-5,TRBV24-1,.,.,TGTGCCACCAGTGTGATTGAGGGTGACCAAGGGACCCAGTACTTC,CATSVIEGDQGTQYF
TRBJ1-5,TRBV7-9,.,many,TGTGCCAGCAGCCCTAGGGAGGGTTGGGTCCAGCCCCAGCATTTT,CASSPREGWVQPQHF
TRBJ1-1,TRBV12-3/TRBV12-4,.,many,TGTGCCAGCTGCTTAGGTAACACTGAAGCTTTCTTT,CASCLGNTEAFF
TRBJ1-4,TRBV10-1,.,.,TGCGCCAGAGACAGAAATGAAAAACTGTTTTTT,CARDRNEKLFF
TRBJ1-1,TRBV12-3/TRBV12-4,.,once,TGTGCCAGCAGTTTAGGGACATCCGATATGGGCGTCTTT,CASSLGTSDMGVF
TRBJ1-1,TRBV6-5,TRBD1,few,TGTGCCAGCAGTTACTCGGCCGGGACAGGGGTGAACACTGAAGCTTTCTTT,CASSYSAGTGVNTEAFF
TRBJ2-7,TRBV6-5,TRBD2,.,TGTGCCAGCAGTTACGGTAGCGGGAGATACGAGCAGTACTTC,CASSYGSGRYEQYF
TRBJ2-7,TRBV3-1,TRBD2,many,TGTGCCAGCAGCAATGTAGCGGGAGGGCCCTACGAGCAGTACTTC,CASSNVAGGPYEQYF
TRBJ1-1,TRBV5-1,.,medium-sized,TGCGCCAGCAGCTTCCCAGGGACCACTGAAGCTTTCTTT,CASSFPGTTEAFF
TRBJ2-7,TRBV9,TRBD2,.,TGTGCCAGCAGCGTAGATGCGGGAGGCCCCGCGGACGAGCAGTACTTC,CASSVDAGGPADEQYF
TRBJ1-2,TRBV28,TRBD1,medium-sized,TGTGCCAGCACCCCCCGGACAGGGGGCGCCTACTATGGCTACACCTTC,CASTPRTGGAYYGYTF
TRBJ2-3,TRBV10-3,.,medium-sized,TGTGCCACCGAGACTGGTGGCACAGATACGCAGTATTTT,CATETGGTDTQYF
TRBJ2-3,TRBV19,TRBD2,medium-sized,TGTGCCAGTAGAGAGGGACTAGCACGCACAGATACGCAGTATTTT,CASREGLARTDTQYF
TRBJ2-5,TRBV20-1,TRBD2,medium-sized,TGCAGTGCTAGAACGTACTGGACTAGCGGGAAGATACAAGAGACCCAGTACTTC,CSARTYWTSGKIQETQYF
TRBJ1-5,TRBV5-6,TRBD1,few,TGTGCCAGCAGCTTGGCTCCGGGACAGGGGATCCGGCAGCCCCAGCATTTT,CASSLAPGQGIRQPQHF
TRBJ2-7,TRBV20-1,.,many,TGCAGTGCTAGTGGCCCCGGGGGTTGGTACGAGCAGTACTTC,CSASGPGGWYEQYF